The 26 T cell receptor beta chains listed next were all sequenced from one sample in a study of blood T cell repertoires in COVID-19. The repertoire was sequenced with immunoSEQ multiplex PCR; TCRdb's copy has only in-frame clones and lacks some. The sample consists of some 150,000 clones, about 91% of them appearing once. Source material: peripheral blood. Receptors were obtained from a woman aged 55-70 years who had recovered from COVID-19.

The chain couples TRBV19 to TRBJ2-3, with 8 bases aligning to TRBD1. V gave up 11 bases and J gave up 0 bases; unmatched junction bases: 4. Germline loops: CDR1 LNHDA, CDR2 SQIVND (reference sequence). The length of the CDR3 is 13 residues. CDR3 region: CAARDRSTDTQYF. The CDR3 nucleotides read TGTGCCGCCCGGGACAGGAGCACAGATACGCAGTATTTT.

The J gene is TRBJ2-5, the V gene TRBV24-1, with a weak D call TRBD1 (5 bases). Trimming left V 3 bases short and J 4 bases short, with 8 bases between. The germline V gene has CDR1 KGHDR and CDR2 SFDVKD. CDR3 size: 13 residues. The CDR3 DNA reads as TGTGCCACCAGTGATCCAGGGATAGAGACCCAGTACTTC. Protein sequence: CATSDPGIETQYF.

The V gene is TRBV6-6, the J gene TRBJ2-5; D may be TRBD1 (6 bases). The CDR3 has 12 amino acids. The V and J ends lost 6 bases and 5 bases respectively, with 10 bases between them. The germline gives CDR1 MNHNY, CDR2 SVGAGI (reference sequence). CDR3 residues: CASSQGMETQYF. The CDR3, as DNA: TGTGCCAGCAGCCAGGGGATGGAGACCCAGTACTTC.

The chain is built from TRBV18 and TRBJ2-7; perhaps TRBD1 as D (6 bases). The CDR3 length is 17 residues. Deletions cut 0 bases from V and 5 bases from J, with 20 bases between. Germline lookup yields CDR1 KGHSH and CDR2 LQKENI. The CDR3 loop reads CASSPPTSRGLGNEQYF. DNA of the CDR3: TGTGCCAGCTCACCACCGACTTCCAGGGGTCTAGGGAACGAGCAGTACTTC.

The rearrangement uses TRBV3-1 (or the pseudogene TRBV3-2) and TRBJ2-7, with a weak D call TRBD1 (6 bases). The CDR3 sequence is 13 residues long. Looked up from germline, CDR1 is LGHDT and CDR2 is YNNKEL (reference sequence). V was trimmed by 5 bases and J by 6 bases, leaving 14 bases between them. The CDR3 region has the DNA TGTGCCAGCAGCAACAGGGTACCTATCGAGCAGTACTTC. It is translated as CASSNRVPIEQYF.

This clone was found once. The genes are TRBV30 and TRBJ2-3; D is perhaps TRBD2 (5 bases). Germline values: CDR1 GTSNPN, CDR2 SVGIG (reference sequence). The CDR3 has 13 residues. V lost 8 bases to trimming and J lost 4 bases, with 16 bases between them. In nucleotides, the CDR3 is TGTGCCGCGACGCTCGAGGGTCCAGATACGCAGTATTTT. Its translation: CAATLEGPDTQYF.

The V gene is TRBV28, the J gene TRBJ2-7, with a weak D call TRBD2 (7 bases). CDR3 size: 15 residues. V was cut by 4 bases and J by 0 bases, with 13 bases left in between. Per germline, CDR1 MDHEN and CDR2 SYDVKM. CDR3 protein: CASSSGGGDSYEQYF. The CDR3 coding sequence is TGTGCCAGCAGTTCCGGCGGGGGCGACTCCTACGAGCAGTACTTC.

The chain carries TRBV19 and TRBJ2-2; 8 positions agree with TRBD2. J lost 3 bases, V lost 3 bases, and 12 bases had no gene match. The CDR3 is 18 amino acids. From germline, CDR1 is LNHDA and CDR2 SQIVND (reference sequence). CDR3 coding DNA: TGTGCCAGTAGTATCGGGGTCGGGCTAGCGGGCTACACCGGGGAGCTGTTTTTT. As protein: CASSIGVGLAGYTGELFF. Supplemented by reference TRBV19 and TRBJ2-2, the full variable domain reads DGGITQSPKYLFRKEGQNVTLSCEQNLNHDAMYWYRQDPGQGLRLIYYSQIVNDFQKGDIAEGYSVSREKKESFPLTVTSAQKNPTAFYLCASSIGVGLAGYTGELFFGEGSRLTVL.

This clone was seen just once. This chain uses TRBV27 with TRBJ1-5, with TRBD1 as a possible D gene (6 bases). Looked up from germline, CDR1 is MNHEY and CDR2 is SMNVEV (reference sequence). The CDR3 consists of 15 residues. Trimming removed 9 bases at V and 1 base at J, with 16 bases between. The CDR3 DNA reads as TGTGCCAGTCCCCCCGCCGGGACAAGCAATCAGCCCCAGCATTTT. It specifies CASPPAGTSNQPQHF.

This clone was seen only once. V usage is TRBV28 and J usage is TRBJ1-1; 9 bases are a match to TRBD1. The CDR3 contains 14 residues. CDR1 and CDR2 from the germline V gene are MDHEN and SYDVKM. With 7 bases clipped from V and 4 bases from J, the junction kept 7 bases outside the gene matches. CDR3 DNA: TGTGCCAGCAACCAACAGGGGGCGGGCACTGAAGCTTTCTTT. Its protein is CASNQQGAGTEAFF. Using reference TRBV28 and TRBJ1-1 for the parts outside the CDR3, the full variable domain is DVKVTQSSRYLVKRTGEKVFLECVQDMDHENMFWYRQDPGLGLRLIYFSYDVKMKEKGDIPEGYSVSREKKERFSLILESASTNQTSMYLCASNQQGAGTEAFFGQGTRLTVV.

This chain links TRBV5-5 with TRBJ2-3; D is unclear. The V gene's germline CDR1 is SGHKS and CDR2 YYEKEE (reference sequence). V lost 6 bases to trimming and J lost 6 bases, with 8 bases between them. This CDR3 has 11 amino acids. In DNA form, the CDR3 reads TGTGCCAGCAAGGCGAGGGATACGCAGTATTTT. It codes for CASKARDTQYF.

The genes are TRBV3-1 (or the pseudogene TRBV3-2) and TRBJ2-7; 8 bases map to TRBD2. CDR3 length: 16 amino acids. Germline V gives CDR1 LGHDT, CDR2 YNNKEL (reference sequence). Unmatched junction bases numbered 10, after V lost 3 bases and J lost 3 bases. CDR3 region: CASSHSNRGGGYEQYF. Here the CDR3 DNA reads TGTGCCAGCAGCCACTCAAACCGGGGGGGTGGCTACGAGCAGTACTTC.

This clone occurred a few times. V is TRBV4-1 and J is TRBJ2-1; TRBD1 matches 7 bases. Trimming cost V 2 bases and J 9 bases; bases outside gene matches: 13. The CDR3 is made up of 16 amino acids. CDR1 and CDR2 (germline): MGHRA, YSYEKL. CDR3 coding DNA: TGCGCCAGCAGCCAAATCCGGGACAGTCGATATGTTGAGCAGTTCTTC. Its translation: CASSQIRDSRYVEQFF.

The V and J genes are TRBV11-2 and TRBJ2-7; 7 bases are shared with TRBD2. The junction had 8 bases not matched to a gene; V was cut back by 0 bases and J by 3 bases. Germline V lookup: CDR1 SGHAT, CDR2 FQNNGV. The length of the CDR3 is 16 residues. In DNA form, the CDR3 reads TGTGCCAGCAGCTTAGATTTCGGCGGGGGAAGCTACGAGCAGTACTTC. Translation gives CASSLDFGGGSYEQYF.

The chain links TRBV4-1 to TRBJ2-2; 7 bases are a match to TRBD1. Germline values: CDR1 MGHRA, CDR2 YSYEKL. The CDR3 covers 18 residues. V shed 2 bases and J 2 bases; nucleotides not matched to a gene: 11. The CDR3 protein is CASSQRMTGLRNTGELFF. The CDR3 region has the DNA TGCGCCAGCAGCCAACGCATGACAGGGCTCAGAAACACCGGGGAGCTGTTTTTT.

The rearrangement links TRBV10-1 to TRBJ2-7; no reliable D call. Trimming shortened V by 4 bases and J by 2 bases, and 9 bases separated the two germline ends. Germline V gene data show CDR1 as WNHNN and CDR2 as SYGVQD (reference sequence). This CDR3 region has 13 residues. CDR3 bases: TGCGCCAGCAGTGTGCCAGGTACCTACGAGCAGTACTTC. It is translated as CASSVPGTYEQYF.

The chain employs TRBV3-1 (or the pseudogene TRBV3-2) and TRBJ1-1; D unresolved. Deletions cut 1 base from V and 0 bases from J, with 3 bases between. Germline V gene lookup returns CDR1 LGHDT and CDR2 YNNKEL (reference sequence). The CDR3 is 13 amino acids. In nucleotides, the CDR3 is TGTGCCAGCAGCCAAGCAATGAACACTGAAGCTTTCTTT. This encodes CASSQAMNTEAFF.

The chain recombines TRBV6-5 with TRBJ2-7; the D gene is possibly TRBD2 (6 bases). CDR3 length: 16 amino acids. CDR1 and CDR2 from the germline V gene are MNHEY and SVGAGI. V gave up 4 bases and J gave up 4 bases, with 20 bases separating them. The CDR3 reads CASSSLPAGSTYEQYF. Here the CDR3 DNA reads TGTGCCAGCAGTTCCCTTCCCGCGGGAAGTACGTACGAGCAGTACTTC.

The CDR3 nucleotides are TGTGCCAGTAGGCGGACGGGACAGGGGACAGCCCCAGAGACCCAGTACTTC. Translating gives CASRRTGQGTAPETQYF. V and J are TRBV19 and TRBJ2-5; 10 bases align to TRBD1. V lost 6 bases, J lost 4 bases, and 14 bases stayed unmatched. Per the germline V gene, CDR1 is LNHDA and CDR2 is SQIVND (reference sequence). The CDR3 consists of 17 residues.

The chain has TRBV5-4 and TRBJ1-2; maybe TRBD1 (6 bases). V was clipped by 6 bases and J by 5 bases, with 20 bases between them. This CDR3 contains 15 residues. CDR1 and CDR2 from the germline V gene are SGHNT and YYREEE (reference sequence). CDR3 coding DNA: TGTGCCAGCATATTTTCTCCGGGACACTCATATGGCTACACCTTC. Amino acids: CASIFSPGHSYGYTF. Full variable domain (missing parts from reference TRBV5-4 and TRBJ1-2): ETGVTQSPTHLIKTRGQQVTLRCSSQSGHNTVSWYQQALGQGPQFIFQYYREEENGRGNFPPRFSGLQFPNYSSELNVNALELDDSALYLCASIFSPGHSYGYTFGSGTRLTVV.

The CDR3 bases are TGTGCCAGCAGGAAAGGGGAAGGAGAGACCCAGTACTTC. It translates to CASRKGEGETQYF. V and J are TRBV5-4 and TRBJ2-5; a weak D match, TRBD1 (5 bases). CDR1 is SGHNT and CDR2 is YYREEE in the germline V gene (reference sequence). The CDR3 totals 13 residues. V was cut by 5 bases and J by 4 bases, with 12 bases left in between.

This chain connects TRBV5-6 to TRBJ2-5; 8 positions match TRBD2. CDR1 and CDR2 from the germline V gene are SGHDT and YYEEEE. CDR3 length: 14 amino acids. With V trimmed by 0 bases and J by 6 bases, 4 bases remained unmatched. The CDR3 DNA reads TGTGCCAGCAGCTTGGGGACTAGCTCAAAGACCCAGTACTTC. It is translated as CASSLGTSSKTQYF. Looking up the rest from reference TRBV5-6 and TRBJ2-5 gives the full variable domain: DAGVTQSPTHLIKTRGQQVTLRCSPKSGHDTVSWYQQALGQGPQFIFQYYEEEERQRGNFPDRFSGHQFPNYSSELNVNALLLGDSALYLCASSLGTSSKTQYFGPGTRLLVL.

This clone occurred once. The V gene is TRBV4-1, the J gene TRBJ2-3, with 10 bases fitting TRBD2. V lost 4 bases, J lost 2 bases, and 12 bases stayed unmatched. Germline CDR1 is MGHRA and CDR2 is YSYEKL. The CDR3 extends over 18 amino acids. DNA for the CDR3: TGCGCCAGCAGCCGATTAGTAAGAAGCGGGGGGGACACAGATACGCAGTATTTT. Amino acids: CASSRLVRSGGDTDTQYF.

The chain couples TRBV14 to TRBJ2-7; D unresolved. The CDR3 is 17 amino acids. V was clipped by 2 bases and J by 0 bases, with 17 bases between them. Germline-derived CDR1 and CDR2 are SGHDN and FVKESK. CDR3 sequence: CASSQIYYGRFSYEQYF. CDR3 DNA: TGTGCCAGCAGCCAAATCTATTACGGCAGGTTCTCCTACGAGCAGTACTTC.

The genes are TRBV7-9 and TRBJ1-6; tentatively, D is TRBD1 (5 bases). Trimming took 0 bases from V and 1 from J, leaving 13 bases between them. This CDR3 has 18 residues. Germline V CDR1 and CDR2: SEHNR, FQNEAQ (reference sequence). The chain's CDR3 is CASSLAPAGGSYNSPLHF. The CDR3, as DNA: TGTGCCAGCAGCTTAGCGCCGGCCGGGGGGTCCTATAATTCACCCCTCCACTTT.

The rearrangement links TRBV11-3 to TRBJ2-3, with a possible D match to TRBD1 (7 bases). The ends were cut back, 3 bases at V and 6 bases at J, with 13 bases in the middle. Germline CDR1 SGHNT, CDR2 YENEEA. This CDR3 comprises 14 residues. CDR3 DNA sequence: TGTGCCAGCAGCTTTCAGGGGGGTGCGGATACGCAGTATTTT. This codes for CASSFQGGADTQYF.